Detailed here is one T cell receptor beta chain. Profiled with immunoSEQ multiplex PCR; TCRdb holds only in-frame clones, not every one. The table records 410,000 or so clones, approximately 92% of them present only once. The data were obtained in a study of Ad26.COV2.S vaccination and SARS-CoV-2 variants. This CDR3 comprises 13 residues. Trimming left V 7 bases short and J 6 bases short, with 13 bases between. Treatment reported: some 19 received Ad26.COV2.S at low or high dose, single or two shots; about 5 received placebo; per-sample allocation not given. Sampling was done on day 63 after the first vaccine or placebo injection. Vaccine was an Ad26 vector expressing Wuhan-strain SARS-CoV-2 spike.

This TCR came from a person between 18 and 59 years old who received the Ad26.COV2.S COVID-19 vaccine or a placebo. Sequenced here: peripheral blood, sampled in a trial of Ad26.COV2.S vaccine versus placebo. The chain is built from TRBV12-3 or TRBV12-4 and TRBJ1-5; tentative D call: TRBD1 (5 bases). The chain's CDR3 is CASTQGGSQPQHF. The DNA of the CDR3 is TGTGCCAGCACGCAGGGAGGGAGTCAGCCCCAGCATTTT.